This T cell receptor beta chain was found in a study of T cell responses to AZD1222 COVID-19 vaccine (dated by TCRdb to 2020 to 2023). Background on the whole study: TCR sequencing covered fewer than 250 trial participants: some 210 given two doses of AZD1222 and 26 given two doses of MenACWY control vaccine. Enrollment into the trials was organized by age into subgroups of 18-55, 56-69 and 70-plus years, and those subgroups contained approximately 150, 30 and 60 TCR-sequenced participants, respectively. What the research found in general, with its limitations: The 56-69-year group was small, and its depth increase did not reach significance, likely because of low power. The whole spike protein was spanned by vaccine-associated CD4 TCRs, and dominant responses were seen in regions 160-218 and 743-854. Reportedly, almost half of the unique spike-specific TCRs recognized epitopes lying outside the regions that are mutated in the B.1.351 and B.1.1.7 variants. Conclusions about previously exposed vaccinees are limited, since just five or six AZD1222 recipients were seropositive for SARS-CoV-2 at baseline. Because no samples from the day 14 peak response were available, repertoires could be characterized only after the peak T cell response. Spike-specific TCR breadth and depth rose significantly after two AZD1222 doses compared with day 0 and with MenACWY recipients. Most participants were white British and females outnumbered males, and the authors suggested that clonal diversity may have been underestimated.

Reading from cysteine to phenylalanine, the CDR3 counts 15 amino acids. The sequence is cut down to CDR3 DNA, 45 bases in frame from base 1. Looking up the germline V gene yields CDR1 SGHRS and CDR2 YFSETQ. V is cut by 4 bases and J by 4 bases, and the space between the germline ends is 18 bases. Details on this clone: The antigen this receptor binds is unknown. Per-base qualities were not stored, and no clone one base away is much larger.

The time point label for this specimen denotes: about 28 days (+/-7) after the second vaccine dose. According to the study, the label for this sample's treatment or condition signals: meningococcal conjugate vaccine given as trial control. Vaccinee samples came from UK trials COV001 and COV002, including a single-blind randomized controlled phase 2/3 trial of AZD1222 (ChAdOx1 nCoV-19) in healthy adults. For TCRbeta chain sequencing, PBMC samples were collected from trial participants at day 0 and at day 28 after the second dose. The CDR3 regions of human TCRbeta chains were analyzed by immunosequencing. Per the source publication's procedure: Repertoire TCRs were matched against a reference library of SARS-CoV-2-specific TCRs generated with the MIRA antigen-specificity platform. Breadth was defined as the fraction of unique TCRs that were SARS-CoV-2-associated. Depth was defined as the fraction of total T cells that were SARS-CoV-2-associated. Using the MIRA data, every spike-specific TCR was mapped to the spike region that the TCR reacted to and assigned to either a CD4 or a CD8 class. Log10-transformed breadth and depth values were compared by one-way ANOVA with Sidak's multiple comparisons tests. In its TCRdb copy, this immuneACCESS table keeps in-frame sequences only and misses some clones. Where compared with another copy, unresolved V genes explain less than half of these, and the others have no known cause. The D gene and trimming were derived from the DNA, and the V and J assignments and clone size from that table. This sample lists about 66,000 clones; approximately 90% were detected once. The ten largest clones add up to around 4.8% of the sample.

Specimen: peripheral blood, collected 28 days after the second dose of the MenACWY control vaccine. The sequence derives from an adult who received the MenACWY meningococcal vaccine as a control. The sequence joins TRBV5-1 to TRBJ2-7; TRBD1 is perhaps the D gene, given 6 matching bases. The bases are TGCGCCAGCAGCCCTCTTCAGGGTAGGGGGTACGAGCAGTACTTC. Translated, it reads CASSPLQGRGYEQYF.